A selection of T cell receptor beta chains follows, all from one sample in a study of CD8 T cells in ankylosing spondylitis. TCRdb re-analysed the 5' RACE reads in MiXCR, keeping a single row per CDR3 protein. The table records about 340,000 distinct CDR3 sequences, approximately 22% of them present only once. The sample was blood, either unsorted or a sorted T cell fraction (not recorded which). The receptors derive from a male donor with ankylosing spondylitis or in good health (not recorded which). Both conserved end residues are part of each CDR3. The D gene is left open where the match is weak. Not all rows give a size; the values are once, few, many and, for expanded clones, a class.

cdr3_nt: TGTGCCAGCAGCCACCGGACGGAATACGAGCAGTACTTC; cdr3_aa: CASSHRTEYEQYF; j_call: TRBJ2-7; v_call: TRBV4-2; d_call: .; clone_size: many
cdr3_nt: TGTGCCAGCAGCGAAACTACGACAGGCTACGAGCAGTACTTC; cdr3_aa: CASSETTTGYEQYF; j_call: TRBJ2-7; v_call: TRBV9; d_call: .; clone_size: few
cdr3_nt: TGTGCCAGCTCGGCAGGGAATAGCAATCAGCCCCAGCATTTT; cdr3_aa: CASSAGNSNQPQHF; j_call: TRBJ1-5; v_call: TRBV25-1; d_call: .; clone_size: .
cdr3_nt: TGTGCCAGCAGTCAAGAGGATGAAAAACTGTTTTTT; cdr3_aa: CASSQEDEKLFF; j_call: TRBJ1-4; v_call: TRBV7-8; d_call: .; clone_size: .
cdr3_nt: TGTGCCTGGAGTCACACCGGGGGTTGGGACGAGCAGTACTTC; cdr3_aa: CAWSHTGGWDEQYF; j_call: TRBJ2-7; v_call: TRBV30; d_call: .; clone_size: .
cdr3_nt: TGTGCCACCACCCCCCCTGACAGGGGAAATGAAGCTTTCTTT; cdr3_aa: CATTPPDRGNEAFF; j_call: TRBJ1-1; v_call: TRBV15; d_call: TRBD1; clone_size: few
cdr3_nt: TGTGCCAGCAGTTTCCCAGGGTCGGTCGGTGAAGCTTTCTTT; cdr3_aa: CASSFPGSVGEAFF; j_call: TRBJ1-1; v_call: TRBV12-3/TRBV12-4; d_call: .; clone_size: few
cdr3_nt: TGTGCCACCAGCAAATCTGGCAGGGGCCTGAACACTGAAGCTTTCTTT; cdr3_aa: CATSKSGRGLNTEAFF; j_call: TRBJ1-1; v_call: TRBV15; d_call: .; clone_size: few
cdr3_nt: TGTGCCAGCAGTCCTCTTATGAACACTGAAGCTTTCTTT; cdr3_aa: CASSPLMNTEAFF; j_call: TRBJ1-1; v_call: TRBV12-3/TRBV12-4; d_call: .; clone_size: .
cdr3_nt: TGTGCCAGCAGTGACGGGACGGCGAACTCTGGGGCCAACGTCCTGACTTTC; cdr3_aa: CASSDGTANSGANVLTF; j_call: TRBJ2-6; v_call: TRBV12-3/TRBV12-4; d_call: .; clone_size: few
cdr3_nt: TGTGCCTGGAGTGTAGGGATGGGATACAATGAGCAGTTCTTC; cdr3_aa: CAWSVGMGYNEQFF; j_call: TRBJ2-1; v_call: TRBV30; d_call: .; clone_size: few
cdr3_nt: TGTGCCAGCCGGCGGGGGGGGTACGAGCAGTACTTC; cdr3_aa: CASRRGGYEQYF; j_call: TRBJ2-7; v_call: TRBV7-8; d_call: TRBD2; clone_size: .
cdr3_nt: TGCAGCGTCCGGGGACAGGGGGAGGCGTGGGAGCAGTACTTC; cdr3_aa: CSVRGQGEAWEQYF; j_call: TRBJ2-7; v_call: TRBV29-1; d_call: TRBD1; clone_size: .
cdr3_nt: TGTGCCAGCAGCCAAGGTCTGGGGAGTTACGAGCAGTACTTC; cdr3_aa: CASSQGLGSYEQYF; j_call: TRBJ2-7; v_call: TRBV4-2; d_call: .; clone_size: many
cdr3_nt: TGTGCCAGCAGTCCCGGGTATAGGGGTCCCTACGAGCAGTACTTC; cdr3_aa: CASSPGYRGPYEQYF; j_call: TRBJ2-7; v_call: TRBV12-3/TRBV12-4; d_call: .; clone_size: .
cdr3_nt: TGTGCCAGCAGTTCAACCGGGACAGGGTTGAACACTGAAGCTTTCTTT; cdr3_aa: CASSSTGTGLNTEAFF; j_call: TRBJ1-1; v_call: TRBV6-5; d_call: TRBD1; clone_size: .
cdr3_nt: TGTGCCAGCAGCTCCCCCAGCGGGGCCTCCTACGAGCAGTACTTC; cdr3_aa: CASSSPSGASYEQYF; j_call: TRBJ2-7; v_call: TRBV7-6; d_call: TRBD2; clone_size: .
cdr3_nt: TGCGCCAGCAGCTCGAGGACTAGCGGGGCCATACAAGAGACCCAGTACTTC; cdr3_aa: CASSSRTSGAIQETQYF; j_call: TRBJ2-5; v_call: TRBV4-1; d_call: TRBD2; clone_size: few
cdr3_nt: TGTGCCAGCAGGTGGATAGAGACCCAGTACTTC; cdr3_aa: CASRWIETQYF; j_call: TRBJ2-5; v_call: TRBV28; d_call: .; clone_size: many
cdr3_nt: TGTGCCAGCAGTGACGATGGGAATAGCGGGGGGCCGAACACCGGGGAGCTGTTTTTT; cdr3_aa: CASSDDGNSGGPNTGELFF; j_call: TRBJ2-2; v_call: TRBV2; d_call: TRBD2; clone_size: .
cdr3_nt: TGTGCCACCAGTGATTGGGCAGGGGGCATCAATGAGCAGTTCTTC; cdr3_aa: CATSDWAGGINEQFF; j_call: TRBJ2-1; v_call: TRBV24-1; d_call: TRBD1; clone_size: .
cdr3_nt: TGTGCCAGCAGCCCGGGGGGGGGCGCTCCCGGAGATACGCAGTATTTT; cdr3_aa: CASSPGGGAPGDTQYF; j_call: TRBJ2-3; v_call: TRBV3-1; d_call: TRBD2; clone_size: few
cdr3_nt: TGTGCCATCAGTGAGGCACTAGCGGGCACCGGGGAGCTGTTTTTT; cdr3_aa: CAISEALAGTGELFF; j_call: TRBJ2-2; v_call: TRBV10-3; d_call: TRBD2; clone_size: .
cdr3_nt: TGTGCCAGCAGTGAATCTCTCGGGACAGGGGGCCATGAGCAGTTCTTC; cdr3_aa: CASSESLGTGGHEQFF; j_call: TRBJ2-1; v_call: TRBV2; d_call: TRBD1; clone_size: .
cdr3_nt: TGTGCCAGCAGTTTAGCCCCTACAGCGAACACTGAAGCTTTCTTT; cdr3_aa: CASSLAPTANTEAFF; j_call: TRBJ1-1; v_call: TRBV12-3/TRBV12-4; d_call: .; clone_size: .
cdr3_nt: TGTGCCAGCAGCCCCCGGCTAGCGGGGTACAATGAGCAGTTCTTC; cdr3_aa: CASSPRLAGYNEQFF; j_call: TRBJ2-1; v_call: TRBV7-9; d_call: TRBD2; clone_size: .
cdr3_nt: TGTGCCATCAGTGATGACTGGAGCTCCTACAATGAGCAGTTCTTC; cdr3_aa: CAISDDWSSYNEQFF; j_call: TRBJ2-1; v_call: TRBV10-3; d_call: .; clone_size: .
cdr3_nt: TGTGCCAGCAGTGAAGAGGGCCTATCCCCCTACGAGCAGTACTTC; cdr3_aa: CASSEEGLSPYEQYF; j_call: TRBJ2-7; v_call: TRBV2; d_call: .; clone_size: few
cdr3_nt: TGCGCCAGCAGCTCCCGTCCCGGGACAGGGGCAGACACCGGGGAGCTGTTTTTT; cdr3_aa: CASSSRPGTGADTGELFF; j_call: TRBJ2-2; v_call: TRBV5-1; d_call: TRBD1; clone_size: .
cdr3_nt: TGCGCCAGCAGCCTGTCCTCCGGACAGGGCTACGAGCAGTACTTC; cdr3_aa: CASSLSSGQGYEQYF; j_call: TRBJ2-7; v_call: TRBV4-1; d_call: TRBD1; clone_size: .
cdr3_nt: TGTGCCAGCAGCCAATATGGGACAAGCTACAATGAGCAGTTCTTC; cdr3_aa: CASSQYGTSYNEQFF; j_call: TRBJ2-1; v_call: TRBV3-1; d_call: .; clone_size: .
cdr3_nt: TGCAGTGCTTGGGACGGACAGGGAGTTTACGAGCAGTACTTC; cdr3_aa: CSAWDGQGVYEQYF; j_call: TRBJ2-7; v_call: TRBV20-1; d_call: TRBD1; clone_size: .
cdr3_nt: TGTGCCAGCAGCTTGTATAGCGGGGTAGTGAGTTACGAGCAGTACTTC; cdr3_aa: CASSLYSGVVSYEQYF; j_call: TRBJ2-7; v_call: TRBV5-5; d_call: TRBD2; clone_size: .
cdr3_nt: TGTGCCAGCAAACTCGGCCTCGATGAGCAGTTCTTC; cdr3_aa: CASKLGLDEQFF; j_call: TRBJ2-1; v_call: TRBV6-1; d_call: .; clone_size: .
cdr3_nt: TGCGCCAGCAGCCAAGATGGGACCGAGCAGTACTTC; cdr3_aa: CASSQDGTEQYF; j_call: TRBJ2-7; v_call: TRBV4-1; d_call: .; clone_size: .
cdr3_nt: TGTGCCAGCAGGGGCGGGACAGGGGATTACAATGAGCAGTTCTTC; cdr3_aa: CASRGGTGDYNEQFF; j_call: TRBJ2-1; v_call: TRBV3-1; d_call: TRBD1; clone_size: few
cdr3_nt: TGTGCCATTGGGAGGGTAGACGAGACCCAGTACTTC; cdr3_aa: CAIGRVDETQYF; j_call: TRBJ2-5; v_call: TRBV12-3/TRBV12-4; d_call: TRBD2; clone_size: few
cdr3_nt: TGTGCCAGCAGTTTATACGGGGGGGGGGTAAATGAGCAGTTCTTC; cdr3_aa: CASSLYGGGVNEQFF; j_call: TRBJ2-1; v_call: TRBV6-2/TRBV6-3; d_call: TRBD2; clone_size: few
cdr3_nt: TGTGCCAGCAGCCATACTAGCAATGAGCAGTTCTTC; cdr3_aa: CASSHTSNEQFF; j_call: TRBJ2-1; v_call: TRBV11-2; d_call: .; clone_size: many
cdr3_nt: TGTGCCATCAGTGAGTCGCACAGATACTACGAGCAGTACTTC; cdr3_aa: CAISESHRYYEQYF; j_call: TRBJ2-7; v_call: TRBV10-3; d_call: .; clone_size: few
cdr3_nt: TGTGCCAGCAGTGAAGGAGCGGGAATGAACACTGAAGCTTTCTTT; cdr3_aa: CASSEGAGMNTEAFF; j_call: TRBJ1-1; v_call: TRBV2; d_call: .; clone_size: few
cdr3_nt: TGTGCCAGCAGCCAAACCACAGGTACTGGGGCCAACGTCCTGACTTTC; cdr3_aa: CASSQTTGTGANVLTF; j_call: TRBJ2-6; v_call: TRBV4-2; d_call: .; clone_size: many
cdr3_nt: TGCAGCGTTAACAGGGGGGGGGCGGTGAGGACTGAAGCTTTCTTT; cdr3_aa: CSVNRGGAVRTEAFF; j_call: TRBJ1-1; v_call: TRBV29-1; d_call: TRBD1; clone_size: .
cdr3_nt: TGTGCCAGCAGTTCATGGGGACAGAGGGGCACAGATACGCAGTATTTT; cdr3_aa: CASSSWGQRGTDTQYF; j_call: TRBJ2-3; v_call: TRBV12-3/TRBV12-4; d_call: TRBD1; clone_size: .
cdr3_nt: TGTGCCAGCAGCCTAGCGGGCGGGGGGGCCCAGTATTTT; cdr3_aa: CASSLAGGGAQYF; j_call: TRBJ2-3; v_call: TRBV7-2; d_call: TRBD2; clone_size: .
cdr3_nt: TGTGCCAGCGAGGTGCTTGGGGGGGGGAGCTCCTACGAGCAGTACTTC; cdr3_aa: CASEVLGGGSSYEQYF; j_call: TRBJ2-7; v_call: TRBV7-8; d_call: TRBD2; clone_size: few
cdr3_nt: TGTGCCAGCAGCCTGGGGAAACAGCAGGTCTACGAGCAGTACTTC; cdr3_aa: CASSLGKQQVYEQYF; j_call: TRBJ2-7; v_call: TRBV7-8; d_call: .; clone_size: .